This passage covers 5 T cell receptor beta chains from one sample sequenced in a study of early T cells in non-severe SARS-CoV-2 infection. One entry per CDR3 protein, called by TCRdb with MiXCR from the 5' RACE reads. Of tens of thousands of distinct CDR3 sequences in the sample, roughly 5.1% were seen once. Input material: whole blood. The receptors were gathered from an adult who was a healthcare worker with PCR-confirmed SARS-CoV-2 infection or an uninfected control (not recorded which).

The chain employs TRBV12-3 or TRBV12-4 and TRBJ2-7; 7 bases map to TRBD2. The CDR3 spans 13 residues. Trimming cost V 7 bases and J 2 bases; bases outside gene matches: 5. The CDR3: CASTTGTTYEQYF. The CDR3 region has the DNA TGTGCCAGCACCACCGGGACTACCTACGAGCAGTACTTC.

This clonotype was counted ten times or more. The chain joins TRBV28 to TRBJ1-2; D remains ambiguous. The CDR3 has 12 residues. Looked up from germline, CDR1 is MDHEN and CDR2 is SYDVKM. V lost 6 bases and J lost 8, with 13 bases in between. The CDR3 bases are TGTGCCAGCAGCGCCCTGGGAGGGGGCTACACCTTC. Amino acid sequence: CASSALGGGYTF.

This clonotype is categorized as medium-sized (0.01 to 0.1%). The J gene is TRBJ2-7, the V gene TRBV20-1, with D perhaps matching TRBD2 (5 bases). Trimming shortened V by 3 bases and J by 4 bases, and 10 bases separated the two germline ends. Germline V gives CDR1 DFQATT, CDR2 SNEGSKA (reference sequence). CDR3 length equals 12 residues. CDR3 coding DNA: TGCAGTGCTAGCCCGGACTCTTACGAGCAGTACTTC. Amino acids: CSASPDSYEQYF.

This clonotype was detected many times. The chain carries TRBV24-1 and TRBJ2-1, with D uncertain. Germline V gene data show CDR1 as KGHDR and CDR2 as SFDVKD. The CDR3 has 12 residues. V gave up 3 bases and J gave up 4 bases, with 3 bases separating them. CDR3 in amino acids: CATSDGYNEQFF. For the CDR3, the DNA is TGTGCCACCAGTGATGGTTACAATGAGCAGTTCTTC.

This clonotype came up many times. The rearrangement uses TRBV7-9 and TRBJ1-1, with TRBD1 as a possible D gene (6 bases). Trimming cost V 1 base and J 4 bases, with 13 bases left between them. This CDR3 contains 15 residues. In germline, CDR1 is SEHNR, CDR2 FQNEAQ (reference sequence). The CDR3 is CASSLGGAGATEAFF. CDR3 bases: TGTGCCAGCAGCTTAGGCGGGGCGGGGGCCACTGAAGCTTTCTTT.